The T cell receptor (beta chain) described here comes from a study of identifying expanded T cells in peripheral blood. A single count supports this clone. Trimming pared 2 bases from V and 5 bases from J, leaving 14 bases between. Germline CDR1 SGHNT, CDR2 YYREEE (reference sequence). This CDR3 region has 15 residues. Produced via immunoSEQ multiplex PCR; TCRdb's table is partial and in-frame only. The table records 70,000 or so clones, around 90% of them present only once. Healthy donors had no documented immune events, such as infections, while sampled. The clonotype originates from a person between 18 and 75 years old in good health. Sequences were obtained from blood. The rearrangement joins TRBV5-4 to TRBJ2-1; weak D call: TRBD1 (6 bases). The CDR3 DNA reads TGTGCCAGCAGCTTCAGGGGCCTCCTTAACAATGAGCAGTTCTTC. This encodes CASSFRGLLNNEQFF.